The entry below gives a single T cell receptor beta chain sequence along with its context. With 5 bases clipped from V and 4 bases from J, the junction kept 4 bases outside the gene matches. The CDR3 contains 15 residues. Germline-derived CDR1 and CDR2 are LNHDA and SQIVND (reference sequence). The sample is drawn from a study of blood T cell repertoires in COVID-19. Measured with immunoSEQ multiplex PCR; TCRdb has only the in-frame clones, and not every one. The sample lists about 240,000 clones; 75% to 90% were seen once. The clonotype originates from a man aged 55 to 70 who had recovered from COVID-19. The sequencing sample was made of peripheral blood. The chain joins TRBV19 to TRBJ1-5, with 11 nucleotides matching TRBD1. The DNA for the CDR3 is TGTGCCAGTAGTGTGGGACAGGGGGAAAATCAGCCCCAGCATTTT. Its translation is CASSVGQGENQPQHF.